Presented here are 27 T cell receptor beta chains from one specimen sequenced in a study of vaccination effects on CD4 cells after COVID-19. Antigen-specific CD4+ T cells were first expanded with viral peptide pools by the ViraFEST assay and only then sequenced. Following culture for 9 to 11 days, CD4+ T cells were isolated. Vaccine recipients lacked prior SARS-CoV-2 infection and had negative nucleocapsid antibodies. No antigens are known for them. Sequencing used immunoSEQ multiplex PCR; TCRdb keeps in-frame clones, though not all of them. The table records 41,000 or so clones, around 77% of them present only once. The material was CD4+ T cells from PBMCs cultured with HCoV-NL63 spike peptides, obtained before COVID-19 vaccination. These TCRs come from a human donor who received a COVID-19 vaccine.

The chain employs TRBV10-3 and TRBJ2-3; 8 bases are a match to TRBD2. The V gene end was trimmed by 10 bases and the J gene end by 4 bases; junction bases not matched to a gene: 10. CDR3 length: 14 residues. In germline, CDR1 is ENHRY, CDR2 SYGVKD. The CDR3 is CASGRGAVADTQYF. In DNA, the CDR3 is TGTGCCAGTGGGCGGGGGGCCGTAGCAGATACGCAGTATTTT.

The CDR3 loop is CASSPLGGGTDTQYF. The DNA of the CDR3 is TGTGCCAGCAGCCCCCTGGGCGGGGGAACAGATACGCAGTATTTT. The V gene is TRBV14, the J gene TRBJ2-3, with TRBD2 identical over 7 bases. J gave up 3 bases and V 4 bases, and 7 bases lay outside the gene matches. Germline CDR1 is SGHDN and CDR2 is FVKESK. The CDR3 contains 15 residues.

The chain joins TRBV6-6 to TRBJ2-7; possible D gene TRBD2, 5 bases. Germline-derived CDR1 and CDR2 are MNHNY and SVGAGI (reference sequence). V lost 0 bases and J 7 bases, leaving 10 bases between the germline ends. CDR3 length: 13 amino acids. The CDR3 DNA follows: TGTGCCAGCAGTTACTCAGGGTCGGGGGAGCAGTACGTC. Translation: CASSYSGSGEQYV.

CDR3 loop: CASSEELRGGGQETQYF. CDR3 coding DNA: TGTGCCAGCAGTGAAGAACTGCGTGGAGGGGGTCAAGAGACCCAGTACTTC. V gene TRBV6-1 combines with J gene TRBJ2-5; D tentatively fits TRBD1 or TRBD2 (6 bases each). Trimming took 1 base from V and 2 from J, leaving 17 bases between them. Per the germline V gene, CDR1 is MNHNS and CDR2 is SASEGT. The CDR3 covers 17 residues.

This chain links TRBV3-1 (or the pseudogene TRBV3-2) with TRBJ1-3, with D perhaps TRBD1 (5 bases). The CDR3 extends over 16 amino acids. Germline V gene sequence: CDR1 LGHDT, CDR2 YNNKEL (reference sequence). Trimming pared 2 bases from V and 4 bases from J, leaving 15 bases between. In DNA form, the CDR3 reads TGTGCCAGCAGCCAAAGAGGGGCAGTCCGCGGAAACACCATATATTTT. Protein product: CASSQRGAVRGNTIYF.

The count of this clone is one. CDR3 nucleotide sequence: TGTGCCAGCAGTTTATTGTTGTTGGGGGCCGGGGAGACCCAGTACTTC. It encodes CASSLLLLGAGETQYF. This sequence joins TRBV28 and TRBJ2-5; the D gene is possibly TRBD1 (6 bases). Germline values: CDR1 MDHEN, CDR2 SYDVKM. Trimming shortened V by 1 base and J by 5 bases, and 17 bases separated the two germline ends. This CDR3 region has 16 residues. The full variable domain, with the rest looked up from reference TRBV28 and TRBJ2-5, is DVKVTQSSRYLVKRTGEKVFLECVQDMDHENMFWYRQDPGLGLRLIYFSYDVKMKEKGDIPEGYSVSREKKERFSLILESASTNQTSMYLCASSLLLLGAGETQYFGPGTRLLVL.

The CDR3: CASSIRAGSNTEAFF. The CDR3 region has the DNA TGTGCCAGTAGTATTCGGGCAGGATCAAACACTGAAGCTTTCTTT. This chain uses TRBV19 with TRBJ1-1; D gene uncertain. Germline V gene sequence: CDR1 LNHDA, CDR2 SQIVND (reference sequence). This CDR3 spans 15 amino acids. V was cut by 3 bases and J by 2 bases, with 13 bases left in between.

This sequence joins TRBV5-4 and TRBJ2-7; D is possibly TRBD2 (6 bases). The CDR3 length is 14 residues. Trimming removed 0 bases at V and 3 bases at J, with 10 bases between. CDR1 and CDR2 (germline): SGHNT, YYREEE (reference sequence). This CDR3 reads CASSLEGGIYEQYV. CDR3 DNA: TGTGCCAGCAGCTTGGAGGGCGGGATCTACGAGCAGTACGTC.

V usage is TRBV11-2 and J usage is TRBJ2-5; 12 nucleotides line up with TRBD2. CDR3 length: 18 residues. J gave up 1 base and V 0 bases, and 6 bases lay outside the gene matches. Germline V lookup: CDR1 SGHAT, CDR2 FQNNGV. CDR3 in DNA: TGTGCCAGCAGCTTAGATCTAGGACTAGCGGGATCCCAAGAGACCCAGTACTTC. Residues: CASSLDLGLAGSQETQYF.

The chain employs TRBV27 and TRBJ2-5; D may correspond to TRBD1 or TRBD2 (6 bases each). Trimming took 5 bases from V and 2 from J, leaving 12 bases between them. The CDR3 runs to 14 residues. Germline V gene lookup returns CDR1 MNHEY and CDR2 SMNVEV (reference sequence). The CDR3 nucleotides are TGTGCCAGCAGTGACAGGACTATTCAAGAGACCCAGTACTTC. This translates into CASSDRTIQETQYF.

The V gene is TRBV7-2, the J gene TRBJ2-3, with 8 nucleotides matching TRBD1. The CDR3 sequence is 19 residues long. Germline CDR1 is SGHTA and CDR2 is FQGNSA. V lost 2 bases and J lost 0; bases outside the gene matches: 13. In DNA form, the CDR3 reads TGTGCCAGCAGCTTAAAGACAGGGGCTCCATCGTCTAGCACAGATACGCAGTATTTT. Translation: CASSLKTGAPSSSTDTQYF.

The rearrangement uses TRBV7-2 and TRBJ2-7; 9 positions match TRBD1. The CDR3 is made up of 14 amino acids. Germline values: CDR1 SGHTA, CDR2 FQGNSA. V lost 1 base, J lost 5 bases, and 3 bases stayed unmatched. Written as DNA, the CDR3 is TGTGCCAGCAGCTTAGGGACAGGGGTCCACGAGCAGTACGTC. Protein sequence: CASSLGTGVHEQYV.

V is TRBV18 and J is TRBJ2-7; D may correspond to TRBD1 or TRBD2 (5 bases each). The CDR3 length is 15 residues. Trimming took 6 bases from V and 4 from J, leaving 19 bases between them. Per germline, CDR1 KGHSH and CDR2 LQKENI. The chain's CDR3 is CASSPAEGTLYEQYV. The CDR3 region has the DNA TGTGCCAGCTCTCCCGCAGAGGGGACCCTATACGAGCAGTACGTC.

This rearrangement joins TRBV5-1 to TRBJ2-5; TRBD2 matches 10 bases. Germline CDR1 reads SGHRS; CDR2 reads YFSETQ. V dropped 1 base and J dropped 1; count of bases not matched to a gene: 4. The CDR3 covers 16 residues. Here the CDR3 DNA reads TGCGCCAGCAGCTTGCTCCTAGCGGGGGCCCAAGAGACCCAGTACTTC. Amino acids: CASSLLLAGAQETQYF.

J is TRBJ2-7 and V is TRBV18; a possible D gene is TRBD2 (6 bases). The germline V gene has CDR1 KGHSH and CDR2 LQKENI. Trimming pared 0 bases from V and 4 bases from J, leaving 16 bases between. This CDR3 spans 16 amino acids. CDR3 loop: CASSPPPGDSQYEQYV. CDR3 nucleotide sequence: TGTGCCAGCTCACCACCTCCGGGGGACTCCCAATACGAGCAGTACGTC.

The table lists this clone with a few counts. The gene calls are TRBV19 and TRBJ2-3; tentative D call: TRBD2 (6 bases). CDR3 length: 15 amino acids. V was clipped by 7 bases and J by 4 bases, with 18 bases between them. Germline V gene lookup returns CDR1 LNHDA and CDR2 SQIVND (reference sequence). The CDR3 is CASTPRGVGSDTQYF. CDR3 nucleotides: TGTGCCAGTACCCCTCGCGGGGTGGGATCAGATACGCAGTATTTT.

In its sample, this clone was seen a few times. The chain uses TRBV28 and TRBJ1-2, with D uncertain. This CDR3 is 14 amino acids long. Trimming stripped 4 bases from V and 5 bases from J, with 14 bases between. Germline loops: CDR1 MDHEN, CDR2 SYDVKM. The CDR3 loop reads CASSSAHPPYGYTF. CDR3 sequence (DNA): TGTGCCAGCAGTTCGGCGCACCCGCCATATGGCTACACCTTC.

This clone was counted only a few times. V is TRBV5-1 and J is TRBJ2-2; D unclear. Trimming took 4 bases from V and 3 from J, leaving 13 bases between them. The germline V gene has CDR1 SGHRS and CDR2 YFSETQ. The CDR3 has 15 amino acids. CDR3 residues: CASSVVQSDTGELFF. CDR3 coding DNA: TGCGCCAGCAGCGTGGTACAGTCTGACACCGGGGAGCTGTTTTTT. Full variable domain (missing parts from reference TRBV5-1 and TRBJ2-2): KAGVTQTPRYLIKTRGQQVTLSCSPISGHRSVSWYQQTPGQGLQFLFEYFSETQRNKGNFPGRFSGRQFSNSRSEMNVSTLELGDSALYLCASSVVQSDTGELFFGEGSRLTVL.

In nucleotides, the CDR3 is TGTGCCAGCTCACGGGACAGATGGGCCAACGTCCTGACTTTC. It translates to CASSRDRWANVLTF. The chain uses TRBV18 and TRBJ2-6; 7 positions match TRBD1. V was clipped by 4 bases and J by 5 bases; unmatched bases: 2. This CDR3 is 14 amino acids long. Germline loops: CDR1 KGHSH, CDR2 LQKENI. The whole variable domain, filled in from reference TRBV18 and TRBJ2-6, reads NAGVMQNPRHLVRRRGQEARLRCSPMKGHSHVYWYRQLPEEGLKFMVYLQKENIIDESGMPKERFSAEFPKEGPSILRIQQVVRGDSAAYFCASSRDRWANVLTFGAGSRLTVL.

A few counts support this clone. V gene TRBV6-2 or TRBV6-3 combines with J gene TRBJ2-7; D is unresolved. Trimming took off 5 bases at V and 3 bases at J, with 11 bases between the two ends. This CDR3 has 13 amino acids. Looked up from germline, CDR1 is MNHEY and CDR2 is SVGEGT. The CDR3 reads CASSPLNNYEQYV. CDR3 nucleotide sequence: TGTGCCAGCAGTCCCCTGAATAACTACGAGCAGTACGTC.

This clone has just a few counts. This chain joins TRBV6-5 and TRBJ1-3, with a tentative D call TRBD1 (5 bases). The ends were cut back, 6 bases at V and 9 bases at J, with 18 bases in the middle. This CDR3 contains 14 residues. From germline, CDR1 is MNHEY and CDR2 SVGAGI. CDR3 DNA: TGTGCCAGCAGCCCGGCCGGGACGCGGCCCACCATATATTTT. The encoded protein is CASSPAGTRPTIYF.

This sequence joins TRBV15 and TRBJ2-7; tentative D call: TRBD2 (6 bases). V dropped 5 bases and J dropped 4 bases, with 21 bases sitting between them. Germline CDR1 and CDR2: LNHNV and YYDKDF (reference sequence). This CDR3 is built from 16 residues. CDR3 in DNA: TGTGCCACCAGCGTCGATCGGAGCGGGCGACTATACGAGCAGTACGTC. It codes for CATSVDRSGRLYEQYV.

The chain has TRBV18 and TRBJ1-2, with a weak D call TRBD1 (5 bases). The CDR3 has 14 residues. Germline lookup yields CDR1 KGHSH and CDR2 LQKENI. The V and J ends lost 2 bases and 3 bases respectively, with 10 bases between them. The CDR3 nucleotides are TGTGCCAGCTCACCAGCCGGGACGGACTATGGCTACACCTTC. Protein: CASSPAGTDYGYTF.

The CDR3 loop reads CAIRGTGGSGNTIYF. As DNA, the CDR3 is TGTGCCATCAGGGGGACAGGGGGATCTGGAAACACCATATATTTT. The rearrangement joins TRBV10-3 to TRBJ1-3, with 11 bases aligning to TRBD1. CDR3 length: 15 amino acids. The V and J ends lost 6 bases and 1 base, in that order; junction bases with no gene match: 2. Germline lookup yields CDR1 ENHRY and CDR2 SYGVKD.

The rearrangement joins TRBV6-2 or TRBV6-3 to TRBJ2-5; TRBD1 is a possible D gene (6 bases). The germline gives CDR1 MNHEY, CDR2 SVGEGT. V was clipped by 4 bases and J by 2 bases, with 14 bases between them. This CDR3 is 15 amino acids long. DNA of the CDR3: TGTGCCAGCAGTTCCACAGGGATGGGGCAAGAGACCCAGTACTTC. As protein: CASSSTGMGQETQYF.

The rearrangement joins TRBV11-3 to TRBJ1-1; the D is unclear. Germline values: CDR1 SGHNT, CDR2 YENEEA. This CDR3 is 13 amino acids long. Trimming pared 2 bases from V and 4 bases from J, leaving 8 bases between. CDR3 sequence reads: CASSLRRGTEAFF. For the CDR3, the DNA is TGTGCCAGCAGCTTAAGGCGGGGCACTGAAGCTTTCTTT.

The V gene is TRBV3-1 (or the pseudogene TRBV3-2), the J gene TRBJ2-2; D may be TRBD1 (5 bases). CDR1 is LGHDT and CDR2 is YNNKEL in the germline V gene (reference sequence). V lost 1 base and J 0 bases, leaving 9 bases between the germline ends. There are 16 residues in the CDR3. This CDR3 is CASSQAGNANTGELFF. In DNA, the CDR3 is TGTGCCAGCAGCCAAGCAGGGAACGCGAACACCGGGGAGCTGTTTTTT.